This T cell receptor (beta chain) was captured by sequencing in a study of response to subunit inactivated influenza vaccine. TCRdb used MiXCR to reprocess the RT-PCR reads, holding one entry per CDR3 protein. The data contain some 150,000 distinct CDR3 sequences, approximately 12% of them seen just once; the ten biggest clones take up about 31%. Germline V CDR1 and CDR2: GTSNPN, SVGIG (reference sequence). This CDR3 contains 13 residues. After removal of 3 bases from V and 5 bases from J, the junction contained 3 bases not matched to a gene. These data were likewise used in another study, on T cells expressing NK-cell markers. As reported in that work: With UMIs, 5'RACE template switching was used to make TCR beta cDNA. Four of the donors also had these clonotypes leading their CD3+CD56-NKG2C+ fraction. The HCMV specificity of the expanded NKG2C+ T cell clones stayed unresolved.

The material was CD8+ T cells sorted from PBMCs, obtained 12 days after vaccination. This sequence joins TRBV30 and TRBJ2-5; the match to TRBD2 covers 10 bases. This TCR was sampled from a man aged 45-60 years who received an inactivated influenza vaccine. In DNA, the CDR3 is TGTGCCTGGAGCGGACTAGCGGCGGAGACCCAGTACTTC. Protein: CAWSGLAAETQYF.